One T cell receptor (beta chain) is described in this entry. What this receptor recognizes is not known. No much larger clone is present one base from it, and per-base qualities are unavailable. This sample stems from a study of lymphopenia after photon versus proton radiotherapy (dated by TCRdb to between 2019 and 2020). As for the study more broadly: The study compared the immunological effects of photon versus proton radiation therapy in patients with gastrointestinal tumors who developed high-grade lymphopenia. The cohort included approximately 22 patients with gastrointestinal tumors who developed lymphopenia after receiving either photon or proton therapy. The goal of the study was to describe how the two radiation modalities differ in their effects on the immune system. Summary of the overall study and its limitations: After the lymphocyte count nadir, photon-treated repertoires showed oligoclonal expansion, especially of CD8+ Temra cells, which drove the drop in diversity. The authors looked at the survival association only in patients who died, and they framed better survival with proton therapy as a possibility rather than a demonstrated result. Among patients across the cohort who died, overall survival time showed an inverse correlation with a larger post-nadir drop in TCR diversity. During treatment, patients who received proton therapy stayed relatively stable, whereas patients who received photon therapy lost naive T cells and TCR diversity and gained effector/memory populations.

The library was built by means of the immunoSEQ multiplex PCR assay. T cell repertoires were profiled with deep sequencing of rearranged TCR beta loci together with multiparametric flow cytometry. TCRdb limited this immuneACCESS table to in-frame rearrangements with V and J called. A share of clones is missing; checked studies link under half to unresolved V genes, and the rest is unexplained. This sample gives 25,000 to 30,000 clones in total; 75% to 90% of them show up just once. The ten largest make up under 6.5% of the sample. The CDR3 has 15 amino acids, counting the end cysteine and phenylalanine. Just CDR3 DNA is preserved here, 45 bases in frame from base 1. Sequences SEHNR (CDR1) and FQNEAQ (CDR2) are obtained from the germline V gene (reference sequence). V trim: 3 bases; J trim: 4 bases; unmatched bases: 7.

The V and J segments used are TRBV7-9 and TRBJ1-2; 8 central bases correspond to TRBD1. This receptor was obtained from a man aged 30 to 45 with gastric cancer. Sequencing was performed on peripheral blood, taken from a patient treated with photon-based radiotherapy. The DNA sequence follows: TGTGCCAGCAGCTTTGAGGCAGGGGGCTCCTATGGCTACACCTTC. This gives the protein CASSFEAGGSYGYTF.